These 18 T cell receptor beta chains share one sample of origin, sequenced in a study of T cell repertoires in cytomegalovirus infection. TCRdb analysed the reads with MiXCR anew, one entry per CDR3 protein. The sample carries over 40,000 distinct CDR3 sequences, about 19% recorded once. Antigens of these TCRs are unknown. Material: CD8+ T cells from cultured PBMCs, obtained from culture after CMV antigen stimulation. These receptors came from a human donor in good health (CMV status not recorded). Some clones in this sample may be carry-over from other donors' samples.

There are many counts of this clonotype. V is TRBV28 and J is TRBJ2-1, with a weak D call TRBD1 (6 bases). Trimming stripped 8 bases from V and 5 bases from J, with 10 bases between. CDR1 and CDR2 (germline): MDHEN, SYDVKM. The CDR3 is made up of 12 amino acids. DNA for the CDR3: TGTGCCAGCTTGCAGGGGAACAATGAGCAGTTCTTC. Translated, it gives CASLQGNNEQFF.

This clonotype has at least ten counts. This chain joins TRBV7-2 and TRBJ2-7, with a tentative D call TRBD2 (5 bases). Trimming shortened V by 4 bases and J by 2 bases, and 6 bases separated the two germline ends. Germline V gene sequence: CDR1 SGHTA, CDR2 FQGNSA. The CDR3 is made up of 12 amino acids. DNA of the CDR3: TGTGCCAGCAGCTGGGAGCCCTACGAGCAGTACTTC. Its translation: CASSWEPYEQYF.

This clonotype was counted ten times or more. J is TRBJ2-5 and V is TRBV24-1; D gene unclear. In germline, CDR1 is KGHDR, CDR2 SFDVKD. CDR3 length equals 13 residues. The ends were cut back, 1 base at V and 5 bases at J, with 7 bases in the middle. The CDR3 spells CATSDFGVETQYF. The CDR3 DNA sequence: TGTGCCACCAGTGATTTTGGCGTTGAGACCCAGTACTTC.

This clonotype was recorded at least ten times. The chain links TRBV7-2 to TRBJ2-5, with TRBD2 identical over 8 bases. Per the germline V gene, CDR1 is SGHTA and CDR2 is FQGNSA. After removal of 2 bases from V and 5 bases from J, the junction contained 4 bases not matched to a gene. This CDR3 has 14 residues. The chain's CDR3 is CASSLSGSGETQYF. Written as DNA, the CDR3 is TGTGCCAGCAGCTTAAGCGGGAGTGGGGAGACCCAGTACTTC.

The rearrangement joins TRBV6-2 or TRBV6-3 to TRBJ2-7, with TRBD1 identical over 7 bases. Germline CDR1 reads MNHEY; CDR2 reads SVGEGT. The trim removed 4 bases at V and 4 bases at J, leaving 10 bases unmatched. The CDR3 is 15 residues long. For the CDR3, the DNA is TGTGCCAGCAGTTCAACTTACAGGGGTCGGTACGAGCAGTACTTC. Translation gives CASSSTYRGRYEQYF.

The V call is TRBV15, the J call TRBJ2-3; D remains unclear. V was clipped by 1 base and J by 6 bases, with 8 bases between them. This CDR3 is built from 13 residues. Germline V gives CDR1 LNHNV, CDR2 YYDKDF (reference sequence). The CDR3 DNA reads as TGTGCCACCAGCAGAGGACTTAGTGATACGCAGTATTTT. Translated: CATSRGLSDTQYF.

This clonotype occurred many times. The chain recombines TRBV20-1 with TRBJ1-2; TRBD1 matches 7 bases. Per the germline V gene, CDR1 is DFQATT and CDR2 is SNEGSKA (reference sequence). J was trimmed by 2 bases and V by 6 bases; bases with no gene match: 9. The CDR3 contains 14 residues. The CDR3 sequence is CSAPPGQKNYGYTF. Written as DNA, the CDR3 is TGCAGTGCCCCCCCGGGACAGAAAAACTATGGCTACACCTTC.

V usage is TRBV6-2 or TRBV6-3 and J usage is TRBJ2-3; no reliable D call. The CDR3 sequence is 15 residues long. In germline, CDR1 is MNHEY, CDR2 SVGEGT. V lost 7 bases and J 1 base, leaving 15 bases between the germline ends. The CDR3 coding sequence is TGTGCCAGCAAGGGCGTGATAACTGGCACAGATACGCAGTATTTT. Translation gives CASKGVITGTDTQYF.

This clonotype was counted many times. The V and J genes are TRBV4-1 and TRBJ1-6; unclear D gene. V was pared by 0 bases and J by 7 bases, with 13 bases between. Per the germline V gene, CDR1 is MGHRA and CDR2 is YSYEKL. CDR3 length: 16 amino acids. The CDR3 bases are TGCGCCAGCAGCCAAGAGGTCAGTCACTCCAATTCACCCCTCCACTTT. Protein sequence: CASSQEVSHSNSPLHF.

In its sample, this clonotype was seen a few times. Here the CDR3 reads CASSVTEATEAFF. CDR3 DNA: TGTGCCAGCAGCGTGACAGAGGCCACTGAAGCTTTCTTT. J is TRBJ1-1 and V is TRBV9; perhaps TRBD1 as D (5 bases). The V gene's germline CDR1 is SGDLS and CDR2 YYNGEE. The V end lost 2 bases, the J end lost 4 bases, and 9 bases lay between the germline ends. This CDR3 region has 13 residues.

This clonotype was seen at least ten times. V is TRBV24-1 and J is TRBJ2-7; the D is unclear. Per the germline V gene, CDR1 is KGHDR and CDR2 is SFDVKD. The CDR3 consists of 16 residues. Between the trimmed V and J ends, which lost 8 bases and 3 bases, there was a span of 22 bases. CDR3 DNA: TGTGCCACCAAGAAGAGACCGAGATCAGAATTCTACGAGCAGTACTTC. Amino acids: CATKKRPRSEFYEQYF.

The chain employs TRBV20-1 and TRBJ2-5; TRBD1 matches at 7 bases. The CDR3 runs to 12 residues. Germline CDR1 reads DFQATT; CDR2 reads SNEGSKA (reference sequence). J lost 3 bases, V lost 5 bases, and 3 bases had no gene match. The chain's CDR3 is CSAGGQKETQYF. The DNA of the CDR3 is TGCAGTGCTGGGGGACAGAAAGAGACCCAGTACTTC.

The chain couples TRBV28 to TRBJ1-1; 7 nucleotides align to TRBD1. From germline, CDR1 is MDHEN and CDR2 SYDVKM. The CDR3 runs 16 residues. After removal of 5 bases from V and 0 bases from J, the junction contained 9 bases not matched to a gene. CDR3 residues: CASSGPGQSMNTEAFF. The CDR3 DNA reads as TGTGCCAGCAGTGGTCCGGGACAGTCCATGAACACTGAAGCTTTCTTT. Full variable domain (outside the CDR3, taken from reference TRBV28 and TRBJ1-1): DVKVTQSSRYLVKRTGEKVFLECVQDMDHENMFWYRQDPGLGLRLIYFSYDVKMKEKGDIPEGYSVSREKKERFSLILESASTNQTSMYLCASSGPGQSMNTEAFFGQGTRLTVV.

This clonotype occurred a few times. V is TRBV7-9 and J is TRBJ2-7, with 8 bases fitting TRBD1. CDR3 length: 13 amino acids. Unmatched junction bases numbered 7, after V lost 7 bases and J lost 5 bases. Germline V gene data show CDR1 as SEHNR and CDR2 as FQNEAQ (reference sequence). CDR3 loop: CASTPDRGHEQYF. CDR3 nucleotides: TGTGCCAGCACCCCAGACAGGGGCCACGAGCAGTACTTC.

This clonotype was counted a few times. This chain uses TRBV2 with TRBJ1-1; perhaps TRBD1 as D (6 bases). CDR1 and CDR2 (germline): SNHLY, FYNNEI. The CDR3 extends over 13 amino acids. V was trimmed by 7 bases and J by 0 bases, leaving 9 bases between them. The chain's CDR3 is CASIGDMNTEAFF. The CDR3, as DNA: TGTGCCAGCATAGGGGACATGAACACTGAAGCTTTCTTT.

This clonotype showed up many times. The chain joins TRBV7-2 to TRBJ2-7; D may correspond to TRBD1 or TRBD2 (5 bases each). From germline, CDR1 is SGHTA and CDR2 FQGNSA. V was trimmed by 2 bases and J by 12 bases, leaving 14 bases between them. CDR3 size: 12 residues. The CDR3 spells CASSLLSGPPYF. CDR3 sequence (DNA): TGTGCCAGCAGCTTATTGTCGGGGCCCCCGTACTTC.

Worth noting for this clonotype: A read error may produce the germline difference seen at one junction end. V and J are TRBV6-2 or TRBV6-3 and TRBJ2-7; D uncertain. Per germline, CDR1 MNHEY and CDR2 SVGEGT. The CDR3 sequence is 12 residues long. As DNA, the CDR3 is TGTGACAGCAGTTACATCGTGTACGAGCAGTACTTC. Amino acids: CDSSYIVYEQYF.

The gene calls are TRBV7-9 and TRBJ1-1; D remains unclear. The V and J ends lost 3 bases and 7 bases respectively, with 6 bases between them. CDR1 and CDR2 from the germline V gene are SEHNR and FQNEAQ (reference sequence). The CDR3 covers 11 residues. CDR3 DNA: TGTGCCAGCAGCTTGGGTAGTGAAGCTTTCTTT. Its protein product is CASSLGSEAFF.